These 5 T cell receptor beta chains originate from one sample sequenced in a study of T-cell reconstitution after alpha-beta-depleted transplantation in children. This sample's TCRbeta library carried unique molecular identifier barcodes. TCRdb re-derived calls from the PCR reads in MiXCR, one entry per CDR3 protein. The data contain 540,000 or so distinct CDR3 sequences, under 30% of them singletons. Source: PBMCs, mostly from graft donor cells, taken 360 days after TCRalphabeta/CD19-depleted stem cell transplant. The receptors originated from a boy under two years old who had a stem cell transplant for acute myeloid leukemia, so the T cells may come from the graft donor.

The V call is TRBV4-1, the J call TRBJ2-1; D is possibly TRBD2 (5 bases). The ends were cut back, 1 base at V and 5 bases at J, with 12 bases in the middle. The V gene's germline CDR1 is MGHRA and CDR2 YSYEKL. The CDR3 loop spans 15 amino acids. In DNA form, the CDR3 reads TGCGCCAGCAGCCAAGTGTTGGCGGGTAACAATGAGCAGTTCTTC. Protein: CASSQVLAGNNEQFF.

In this sample, this clonotype turned up many times. The chain couples TRBV28 to TRBJ1-1, with D maybe TRBD1 (6 bases). The CDR3 is 16 residues long. The germline V and J ends were trimmed by 3 bases and 1 base, with 15 bases remaining between them. Looked up from germline, CDR1 is MDHEN and CDR2 is SYDVKM. CDR3 nucleotides: TGTGCCAGCAGTTTTTTCACAGGGTGGGGGAACACTGAAGCTTTCTTT. Amino acid sequence: CASSFFTGWGNTEAFF.

The table lists this clonotype with many counts. V is TRBV11-2 and J is TRBJ2-7; the match to TRBD1 covers 8 bases. Trimming took 5 bases from V and 6 from J; bases not matched to a gene: 6. Germline V gene lookup returns CDR1 SGHAT and CDR2 FQNNGV. This CDR3 has 13 amino acids. The chain's CDR3 is CASSARTGFEQYV. The CDR3 nucleotides are TGTGCCAGCAGCGCAAGGACAGGGTTCGAGCAGTACGTC.

The rearrangement links TRBV4-1 to TRBJ2-3; TRBD2 matches at 7 bases. CDR1 is MGHRA, CDR2 YSYEKL, per germline. The CDR3 consists of 16 residues. V lost 3 bases to trimming and J lost 6 bases; unmatched junction nucleotides: 12. The CDR3 spells CASSQAGEPGGDTQYF. CDR3 DNA sequence: TGCGCCAGCAGCCAGGCGGGGGAGCCCGGGGGGGATACGCAGTATTTT.

This clonotype came up many times. The chain links TRBV5-1 to TRBJ2-1; weak D call: TRBD1 (6 bases). Germline-derived CDR1 and CDR2 are SGHRS and YFSETQ. V was shortened by 5 bases and J by 5 bases, with 20 bases between the two germline ends. The CDR3 extends over 16 amino acids. This chain's CDR3 is CASSVLPGQNNNEQFF. The CDR3 DNA sequence: TGCGCCAGCAGTGTTTTGCCGGGACAAAACAACAATGAGCAGTTCTTC. The full variable domain, rest sourced from reference TRBV5-1 and TRBJ2-1, is KAGVTQTPRYLIKTRGQQVTLSCSPISGHRSVSWYQQTPGQGLQFLFEYFSETQRNKGNFPGRFSGRQFSNSRSEMNVSTLELGDSALYLCASSVLPGQNNNEQFFGPGTRLTVL.